The sequence of this T cell receptor (beta chain) was determined in a study of T cell responses to AZD1222 COVID-19 vaccine. Across the study: Second-dose intervals of approximately 4 or approximately 12 weeks were pooled.

V lost 0 bases, J lost 0 bases, and 9 bases lay in between. Germline V gene lookup returns CDR1 SGDLS and CDR2 YYNGEE. CDR3 length: 16 residues. General study findings and limits: Spike-wide vaccine-associated CD4 TCRs dominated at 160-218 and 743-854. As reported, nearly half of all spike-specific TCRs target variant regions that are unmutated.

Clones were sequenced by immunoSEQ multiplex PCR, and TCRdb holds only the in-frame ones, with some missing. The table includes approximately 120,000 clones, more than 70% detected once. With respect to this clone: What it binds is not known.

This TCR derives from an adult in good health. The gene calls are TRBV9 and TRBJ2-2; D unclear. This specimen consisted of peripheral blood, obtained on day 0 of AZD1222 vaccination. The CDR3 reads CASSVVENPNTGELFF. The CDR3 DNA reads TGTGCCAGCAGCGTAGTAGAAAATCCGAACACCGGGGAGCTGTTTTTT.